The sequence of this T cell receptor beta chain was determined in a study of identifying expanded T cells in peripheral blood. Findings of the study overall: Differentially abundant clones: roughly 1.2 between replicates, about 16 at approximately 14 days, around 20 at four. Across healthy donors, higher total template counts meant significantly greater roughly 2-week count variance.

In germline, CDR1 is KGHSH, CDR2 LQKENI. J lost 15 bases, V lost 4 bases, and 16 bases had no gene match. This CDR3 is 16 amino acids long. Concerning this clone itself: The antigen is not known.

The repertoire was sequenced with immunoSEQ multiplex PCR; TCRdb's copy has only in-frame clones and lacks some. Among around 120,000 clones listed, around 89% were seen once. During the collection period, no donor immune events like infections were recorded. The chain employs TRBV18 and TRBJ1-6; TRBD1 matches 9 bases. The sequencing sample was made of blood. This sequence originates from a person between 18 and 75 years old in good health. CDR3 residues: CASSLSSGTGKFHLHF. DNA for the CDR3: TGTGCCAGCTCACTTTCCTCCGGGACAGGGAAATTCCACCTCCACTTT.